This T cell receptor beta chain came from a study of shared clonotypes between healthy human individuals. Turning to the study itself: For every donor, three CD4 naive, three CD4 memory, two CD8 naive and one CD8 memory plates were used.

Germline trimming cut 10 bases from V and 5 bases from J; bases unmatched to any gene: 6. The CDR3 loop spans 13 amino acids. In germline, CDR1 is LNHDA, CDR2 SQIVND (reference sequence). Assay used: immunoSEQ multiplex PCR; TCRdb lists only in-frame clones, some missing. Of 650,000 to 800,000 clones in the sample, 55% to 75% are singletons; the top ten hold more than 1.5%. This chain links TRBV19 with TRBJ1-1; 11 positions match TRBD1. The TCR comes from a woman aged 25 to 39 in good health. Sequenced: memory CD4+ T cells sorted from blood. The subset was: CD45RA-negative fraction. CDR3 region: CATAGTGGTEAFF. In DNA, the CDR3 is TGTGCCACTGCCGGGACAGGGGGAACTGAAGCTTTCTTT. Looking up the rest from reference TRBV19 and TRBJ1-1 gives the full variable domain: DGGITQSPKYLFRKEGQNVTLSCEQNLNHDAMYWYRQDPGQGLRLIYYSQIVNDFQKGDIAEGYSVSREKKESFPLTVTSAQKNPTAFYLCATAGTGGTEAFFGQGTRLTVV.